This TCR beta chain comes out of a study of blood T cell repertoires in COVID-19. Background on the study: COVID-19 samples collected from the United States, Italy and Spain covered acute and convalescent phases. PBMCs, B-cell-depleted T cells, or T cells provided the cDNA or gDNA that made up the material.

This clone was observed once. Membership in each cohort depended on participant-reported clinical history. Resolution of symptoms, clearance, or two negative PCRs was present in recovered Cohort 3 donors. From germline, CDR1 is SQVTM and CDR2 ANQGSEA. The CDR3 runs 13 residues. Trimming took off 7 bases at V and 0 bases at J, with 12 bases between the two ends. Sequenced by immunoSEQ multiplex PCR; TCRdb stores in-frame clones only, minus some. The sample includes some 270,000 clones, about nine tenths of them seen just once. The V and J genes are TRBV29-1 and TRBJ1-1; maybe TRBD1 (6 bases). This TCR came from a woman aged 40 to 49 who had recovered from COVID-19. Sequenced sample: PBMCs or T cells enriched from blood (not recorded which). Written as DNA, the CDR3 is TGCAGCGCCAGGGGACTAATGAACACTGAAGCTTTCTTT. Translated: CSARGLMNTEAFF. Using reference TRBV29-1 and TRBJ1-1 for the parts outside the CDR3, the full variable domain is SAVISQKPSRDICQRGTSLTIQCQVDSQVTMMFWYRQQPGQSLTLIATANQGSEATYESGFVIDKFPISRPNLTFSTLTVSNMSPEDSSIYLCSARGLMNTEAFFGQGTRLTVV.